The rows below give T cell receptor beta chains drawn from one sample of a study of CD8 T cells in Susac syndrome. TCRdb independently ran MiXCR on the immunoSEQ multiplex PCR reads; one entry per CDR3 protein. The sample yields some 300,000 distinct CDR3 sequences, about 85% seen once. The sequenced material came from CD8+ T cells from PBMCs. Receptor source: a human donor with multiple sclerosis. The CDR3 runs from the conserved cysteine through the conserved F or W. D genes are given only for firm matches. The size entry is marked missing in some rows and otherwise reads once, few, many or a size class.

CDR3aa: CASSQRQGADYGYTF
CDR3nt: TGCGCCAGCAGCCAAAGACAGGGGGCCGACTATGGCTACACCTTC
abundance: -
v_gene: TRBV4-1
d_gene: TRBD1
j_gene: TRBJ1-2

CDR3aa: CATSRGSGKAYEQYF
CDR3nt: TGTGCCACCAGCAGAGGGTCAGGGAAAGCCTACGAGCAGTACTTC
abundance: once
v_gene: TRBV15
d_gene: -
j_gene: TRBJ2-7

CDR3aa: CASRGTGGLRRDTQYF
CDR3nt: TGTGCCAGCAGGGGGACAGGGGGTCTGAGAAGGGATACGCAGTATTTT
abundance: -
v_gene: TRBV7-9
d_gene: TRBD1
j_gene: TRBJ2-3

CDR3aa: CASSFWGNEQFF
CDR3nt: TGTGCCAGCAGTTTTTGGGGGAATGAGCAGTTCTTC
abundance: -
v_gene: TRBV27
d_gene: -
j_gene: TRBJ2-1

CDR3aa: CASSPGGYSNQPQHF
CDR3nt: TGTGCCAGCAGCCCCGGGGGATATAGCAATCAGCCCCAGCATTTT
abundance: -
v_gene: TRBV27
d_gene: -
j_gene: TRBJ1-5

CDR3aa: CASSLGGRTDTQYF
CDR3nt: TGTGCCAGCAGTTTGGGGGGAAGGACAGATACGCAGTATTTT
abundance: -
v_gene: TRBV27
d_gene: -
j_gene: TRBJ2-3

CDR3aa: CSVSGPEAFF
CDR3nt: TGCAGCGTTTCAGGACCCGAAGCTTTCTTT
abundance: -
v_gene: TRBV29-1
d_gene: -
j_gene: TRBJ1-1

CDR3aa: CASSLDATFPNTQYF
CDR3nt: TGTGCCAGCAGTTTGGACGCCACCTTTCCTAATACGCAGTATTTT
abundance: -
v_gene: TRBV28
d_gene: -
j_gene: TRBJ2-3

CDR3aa: CASSLGWDRYNSPLHF
CDR3nt: TGTGCCAGCAGCTTAGGGTGGGACAGGTATAATTCACCCCTCCACTTT
abundance: -
v_gene: TRBV11-2
d_gene: TRBD1
j_gene: TRBJ1-6

CDR3aa: CASSMRPDYEQYF
CDR3nt: TGTGCCAGTAGTATGCGCCCAGACTACGAGCAGTACTTC
abundance: once
v_gene: TRBV19
d_gene: -
j_gene: TRBJ2-7

CDR3aa: CASSLTVLGRPEPYSNQPQHF
CDR3nt: TGTGCCAGCAGTTTAACGGTACTGGGACGGCCGGAACCATATAGCAATCAGCCCCAGCATTTT
abundance: -
v_gene: TRBV12-3/TRBV12-4
d_gene: -
j_gene: TRBJ1-5

CDR3aa: CASGFRETQYF
CDR3nt: TGTGCTAGTGGTTTTCGAGAGACCCAGTACTTC
abundance: -
v_gene: TRBV12-5
d_gene: -
j_gene: TRBJ2-5

CDR3aa: CSARSAGDYEQYF
CDR3nt: TGCAGTGCTAGATCTGCGGGAGATTACGAGCAGTACTTC
abundance: once
v_gene: TRBV20-1
d_gene: TRBD2
j_gene: TRBJ2-7

CDR3aa: CASNDLGSSYNEQFF
CDR3nt: TGTGCCAGCAACGATTTAGGGAGCTCCTACAATGAGCAGTTCTTC
abundance: few
v_gene: TRBV2
d_gene: -
j_gene: TRBJ2-1

CDR3aa: CASSLDHVLAGGNEQFF
CDR3nt: TGTGCCAGCAGTTTAGATCACGTACTAGCGGGAGGCAATGAGCAGTTCTTC
abundance: -
v_gene: TRBV28
d_gene: TRBD2
j_gene: TRBJ2-1

CDR3aa: CASSGTLSPNEKLFF
CDR3nt: TGTGCCAGCAGCGGGACACTTTCCCCAAACGAAAAACTGTTTTTT
abundance: -
v_gene: TRBV5-5
d_gene: -
j_gene: TRBJ1-4

CDR3aa: CASSLSTGGPYEQYF
CDR3nt: TGTGCCAGCAGTTTATCGACAGGGGGCCCCTACGAGCAGTACTTC
abundance: -
v_gene: TRBV27
d_gene: TRBD1
j_gene: TRBJ2-7

CDR3aa: CASSLGTSSPTGELFF
CDR3nt: TGTGCCAGCAGCTTAGGGACTAGCAGTCCCACCGGGGAGCTGTTTTTT
abundance: -
v_gene: TRBV7-9
d_gene: TRBD2
j_gene: TRBJ2-2

CDR3aa: CSVGRQGNEETQYF
CDR3nt: TGCAGCGTTGGGAGGCAGGGGAATGAAGAGACCCAGTACTTC
abundance: -
v_gene: TRBV29-1
d_gene: -
j_gene: TRBJ2-5

CDR3aa: CASSEKGQPYEQYF
CDR3nt: TGTGCCAGCAGTGAAAAGGGACAGCCCTACGAGCAGTACTTC
abundance: few
v_gene: TRBV2
d_gene: TRBD1
j_gene: TRBJ2-7

CDR3aa: CASRVSGRSYNEQFF
CDR3nt: TGTGCCAGCAGGGTTAGCGGGCGATCCTACAATGAGCAGTTCTTC
abundance: once
v_gene: TRBV2
d_gene: TRBD2
j_gene: TRBJ2-1

CDR3aa: CASSGNNYGYTF
CDR3nt: TGTGCCAGCTCCGGGAACAACTATGGCTACACCTTC
abundance: -
v_gene: TRBV19
d_gene: -
j_gene: TRBJ1-2

CDR3aa: CASSSRQGGYEQYF
CDR3nt: TGTGCCAGCAGTTCCCGACAGGGTGGCTACGAGCAGTACTTC
abundance: -
v_gene: TRBV27
d_gene: TRBD1
j_gene: TRBJ2-7

CDR3aa: CASIAGSSGSSDTQYF
CDR3nt: TGTGCCAGTATTGCGGGGTCTAGCGGGAGCTCAGATACGCAGTATTTT
abundance: once
v_gene: TRBV19
d_gene: TRBD2
j_gene: TRBJ2-3

CDR3aa: CASSSPEQRRIKYF
CDR3nt: TGTGCCAGCAGCTCCCCTGAACAGCGCCGGATAAAGTACTTC
abundance: -
v_gene: TRBV7-8
d_gene: -
j_gene: TRBJ2-4

CDR3aa: CASSFDNSYEQYF
CDR3nt: TGTGCCAGCAGCTTTGACAACTCCTACGAGCAGTACTTC
abundance: -
v_gene: TRBV11-2
d_gene: -
j_gene: TRBJ2-7

CDR3aa: CSVAGSYEQYF
CDR3nt: TGCAGCGTTGCAGGTTCCTACGAGCAGTACTTC
abundance: -
v_gene: TRBV29-1
d_gene: -
j_gene: TRBJ2-7

CDR3aa: CAWSILSGAGDTQYF
CDR3nt: TGTGCCTGGAGTATTCTTTCGGGGGCAGGCGATACGCAGTATTTT
abundance: -
v_gene: TRBV30
d_gene: -
j_gene: TRBJ2-3

CDR3aa: CSVDRADYTF
CDR3nt: TGCAGCGTGGATAGGGCGGACTACACCTTC
abundance: -
v_gene: TRBV29-1
d_gene: -
j_gene: TRBJ1-2

CDR3aa: CSARGPQDPVYEQYF
CDR3nt: TGCAGTGCTAGAGGACCGCAAGACCCAGTCTACGAGCAGTACTTC
abundance: -
v_gene: TRBV20-1
d_gene: -
j_gene: TRBJ2-7

CDR3aa: CASSLPGGDYGYTF
CDR3nt: TGTGCCAGCAGTTTGCCAGGGGGTGACTATGGCTACACCTTC
abundance: -
v_gene: TRBV12-3/TRBV12-4
d_gene: TRBD1
j_gene: TRBJ1-2

CDR3aa: CSAASYSASYNEQFF
CDR3nt: TGCAGTGCCGCCTCGTATAGCGCCAGTTACAATGAGCAGTTCTTC
abundance: -
v_gene: TRBV20-1
d_gene: -
j_gene: TRBJ2-1

CDR3aa: CASRGLTQTQYF
CDR3nt: TGCGCCAGCAGGGGACTAACGCAGACCCAGTACTTC
abundance: once
v_gene: TRBV10-2
d_gene: TRBD2
j_gene: TRBJ2-5

CDR3aa: CASRPGQSLHGWAAQHF
CDR3nt: TGTGCCAGCCGCCCGGGACAGTCACTTCATGGGTGGGCAGCCCAGCATTTT
abundance: -
v_gene: TRBV28
d_gene: TRBD1
j_gene: TRBJ1-5

CDR3aa: CASSLWGLTQHF
CDR3nt: TGTGCCAGCAGCTTGTGGGGGTTGACCCAGCATTTT
abundance: -
v_gene: TRBV5-6
d_gene: -
j_gene: TRBJ1-5

CDR3aa: CASSVGSGSYETQYF
CDR3nt: TGTGCCAGCAGCGTAGGTAGCGGGAGCTATGAGACCCAGTACTTC
abundance: -
v_gene: TRBV9
d_gene: TRBD2
j_gene: TRBJ2-5

CDR3aa: CASSPLKGTHPLEQYF
CDR3nt: TGTGCCAGCAGCCCACTTAAGGGCACTCATCCCCTAGAGCAGTACTTC
abundance: -
v_gene: TRBV7-9
d_gene: -
j_gene: TRBJ2-7

CDR3aa: CASSVGGTVETQYF
CDR3nt: TGTGCCAGCAGCGTAGGGGGGACAGTCGAGACCCAGTACTTC
abundance: once
v_gene: TRBV9
d_gene: TRBD1
j_gene: TRBJ2-5

CDR3aa: CASSPPLQGQETQYF
CDR3nt: TGTGCCAGCTCACCACCACTGCAGGGGCAAGAGACCCAGTACTTC
abundance: -
v_gene: TRBV18
d_gene: -
j_gene: TRBJ2-5

CDR3aa: CAGSTLGTGDQETQYF
CDR3nt: TGTGCCGGTAGTACCCTCGGGACAGGAGACCAAGAGACCCAGTACTTC
abundance: -
v_gene: TRBV19
d_gene: TRBD1
j_gene: TRBJ2-5

CDR3aa: CASSPTSTNTGELFF
CDR3nt: TGTGCCAGCAGCCCAACCTCGACAAACACCGGGGAGCTGTTTTTT
abundance: -
v_gene: TRBV7-9
d_gene: -
j_gene: TRBJ2-2

CDR3aa: CASSLPVGSEPEDTQYF
CDR3nt: TGTGCCAGCAGCCTACCGGTCGGGTCGGAGCCGGAAGATACGCAGTATTTT
abundance: -
v_gene: TRBV28
d_gene: -
j_gene: TRBJ2-3

CDR3aa: CASSINANRDKFYEQYF
CDR3nt: TGTGCCAGCAGCATAAATGCGAACCGCGACAAGTTCTACGAGCAGTACTTC
abundance: -
v_gene: TRBV4-2
d_gene: -
j_gene: TRBJ2-7

CDR3aa: CASSHIAGEVGGELFF
CDR3nt: TGTGCCAGCAGCCATATAGCGGGAGAGGTTGGCGGGGAGCTGTTTTTT
abundance: -
v_gene: TRBV28
d_gene: TRBD2
j_gene: TRBJ2-2

CDR3aa: CSASGDSTYEQYF
CDR3nt: TGCAGTGCTAGTGGTGACTCTACCTACGAGCAGTACTTC
abundance: -
v_gene: TRBV20-1
d_gene: -
j_gene: TRBJ2-7

CDR3aa: CASVSGFSSYEQYF
CDR3nt: TGTGCCAGCGTAAGCGGTTTTAGCTCCTACGAGCAGTACTTC
abundance: -
v_gene: TRBV28
d_gene: -
j_gene: TRBJ2-7

CDR3aa: CASSQDIRSENYNEQFF
CDR3nt: TGTGCCAGCAGCCAAGATATCAGGTCGGAAAACTACAATGAGCAGTTCTTC
abundance: -
v_gene: TRBV3-1
d_gene: -
j_gene: TRBJ2-1

CDR3aa: CASSKGQGGGEEKLFF
CDR3nt: TGTGCCAGCAGTAAGGGACAGGGGGGGGGAGAAGAAAAACTGTTTTTT
abundance: -
v_gene: TRBV6-1
d_gene: TRBD1
j_gene: TRBJ1-4